The 9 T cell receptor beta chains listed next were all sequenced from one sample in a study of beta chain features in type 1 diabetes (dated by TCRdb to the late 2010s). The library was built by means of the immunoSEQ multiplex PCR assay. The High Capacity cDNA Reverse Transcription Kit was used to reverse transcribe all of the isolated RNA, meaning that expressed TCRB transcripts were what got sequenced. In its TCRdb copy, this immuneACCESS table keeps in-frame sequences only and misses some clones. Where compared with another copy, unresolved V genes explain less than half of these, and the others have no known cause. Counted in this sample were about 260,000 clones; roughly two thirds of them appeared once. Together, the top ten hold roughly 0.048% of the sample. The sequencing sample was made of naive CD4+ T cells from blood. Explained via the paper, the cell subset or site label denotes: true naive CD4+ T cells. The receptors originated from a man aged 25 to 40 in good health.

The rearrangement uses TRBV30 and TRBJ1-1, with D unresolved. The CDR3 spans 11 residues. Deletions cut 3 bases from V and 3 bases from J, with 5 bases between. CDR1 GTSNPN and CDR2 SVGIG come from the germline V gene (reference sequence). DNA of the CDR3: TGTGCCTGGAGCTCGGACACTGAAGCTTTCTTT. Protein sequence: CAWSSDTEAFF.

The rearrangement joins TRBV25-1 to TRBJ1-1; the match to TRBD1 covers 7 bases. There are 15 residues in the CDR3. V shed 2 bases, J shed 4 bases, and the junction held 7 bases outside the gene matches. The V gene's germline CDR1 is MGHDK and CDR2 SYGVNS. CDR3 region: CASSEPTGDITEAFF. The DNA for the CDR3 is TGTGCCAGCAGTGAACCTACAGGGGATATCACTGAAGCTTTCTTT.

The rearrangement joins TRBV5-1 to TRBJ2-3; tentatively, D is TRBD2 (6 bases). The V end lost 6 bases, the J end lost 6 bases, and 17 bases lay between the germline ends. Germline loops: CDR1 SGHRS, CDR2 YFSETQ. There are 14 residues in the CDR3. The CDR3: CASKTPGDTDTQYF. The CDR3 DNA sequence: TGCGCCAGCAAAACTCCGGGAGACACCGATACGCAGTATTTT.

This clone was detected a few times. The chain combines TRBV14 with TRBJ2-7, with TRBD1 identical over 7 bases. Germline V gene sequence: CDR1 SGHDN, CDR2 FVKESK. The CDR3 extends over 14 amino acids. V trimming: 1 base; J trimming: 4 bases; junction bases outside the gene matches: 4. The CDR3 here is CASSQVTGVYEQYF. CDR3 sequence (DNA): TGTGCCAGCAGCCAAGTTACAGGGGTTTACGAGCAGTACTTC.

The rearrangement links TRBV5-1 to TRBJ2-5; D tentatively reads TRBD1 or TRBD2 (5 bases each). The V gene lost 2 bases and the J gene lost 3 bases, with 14 bases spanning the gap. The CDR3 contains 15 residues. Looked up from germline, CDR1 is SGHRS and CDR2 is YFSETQ. The CDR3 loop reads CASSLTRGAEETQYF. CDR3 in DNA: TGCGCCAGCAGCTTAACGAGGGGCGCAGAAGAGACCCAGTACTTC.

V and J are TRBV2 and TRBJ2-5; TRBD2 aligns across 7 bases. The CDR3 runs to 17 residues. Trimming took 0 bases from V and 5 from J; bases not matched to a gene: 12. Germline assignment: CDR1 SNHLY and CDR2 FYNNEI. The DNA for the CDR3 is TGTGCCAGCAGTGAAGCGTTGACGGGGGGTCGATTTGAGACCCAGTACTTC. Residues: CASSEALTGGRFETQYF.

This chain links TRBV2 with TRBJ1-2; D not resolved. CDR3 length: 14 amino acids. V was pared by 7 bases and J by 4 bases, with 16 bases between. Germline V gives CDR1 SNHLY, CDR2 FYNNEI. CDR3 region: CASKGSLTLYGYTF. The CDR3 nucleotides read TGTGCCAGCAAGGGAAGCCTTACTCTCTATGGCTACACCTTC.

The chain recombines TRBV7-2 with TRBJ2-3, with TRBD2 matching 7 bases. Unmatched junction bases numbered 8, after V lost 8 bases and J lost 0 bases. Germline V gene lookup returns CDR1 SGHTA and CDR2 FQGNSA. The CDR3 is made up of 15 amino acids. CDR3 in amino acids: CASQRLASSTDTQYF. In DNA, the CDR3 is TGTGCCAGCCAACGACTAGCCTCTAGCACAGATACGCAGTATTTT.

This chain connects TRBV29-1 to TRBJ1-1, with a weak D call TRBD1 (6 bases). The CDR3 has 11 residues. The ends were cut back, 6 bases at V and 5 bases at J, with 10 bases in the middle. Germline lookup yields CDR1 SQVTM and CDR2 ANQGSEA. The CDR3 DNA is TGCAGCGTCCTAGGGGGAACTGAAGCTTTCTTT. This encodes CSVLGGTEAFF.